Listed here are 26 T cell receptor beta chains from one sample, sequenced in a study of T cell responses to AZD1222 COVID-19 vaccine. Produced via immunoSEQ multiplex PCR; TCRdb's table is partial and in-frame only. The sample has more than 85,000 clones, 70% to 90% seen once. Source: peripheral blood, taken on day 0 of AZD1222 vaccination. These receptors all stem from an adult in good health.

The chain links TRBV5-1 to TRBJ1-1; TRBD1 is a possible D gene (6 bases). This CDR3 is 17 amino acids long. Per germline, CDR1 SGHRS and CDR2 YFSETQ. Trimming took off 0 bases at V and 5 bases at J, with 20 bases between the two ends. As DNA, the CDR3 is TGCGCCAGCAGCTTGGGCCCTAGAGGGCAGGGGAGGACTGAAGCTTTCTTT. The encoded protein is CASSLGPRGQGRTEAFF.

The chain has TRBV7-2 and TRBJ2-2, with 10 bases that match TRBD2. The J segment lost 0 bases and the V segment lost 4 bases, leaving 8 bases of the junction unmatched. The CDR3 has 18 residues. Germline CDR1 SGHTA, CDR2 FQGNSA. The CDR3 sequence: CASSSGLAGASNTGELFF. The CDR3 DNA sequence: TGTGCCAGCAGCTCCGGGCTAGCGGGGGCCTCGAACACCGGGGAGCTGTTTTTT.

The V call is TRBV30, the J call TRBJ2-1; TRBD2 matches at 12 bases. The CDR3 extends over 13 amino acids. V trimming: 8 bases; J trimming: 6 bases; junction bases outside the gene matches: 5. Germline assignment: CDR1 GTSNPN and CDR2 SVGIG (reference sequence). The CDR3 here is CAGGTSGSNEQFF. CDR3 nucleotide sequence: TGTGCCGGAGGGACTAGCGGGTCCAATGAGCAGTTCTTC.

This chain connects TRBV15 to TRBJ1-4; D is unclear. CDR3 length: 13 amino acids. V gave up 3 bases and J gave up 8 bases, with 10 bases separating them. From germline, CDR1 is LNHNV and CDR2 YYDKDF (reference sequence). CDR3 bases: TGTGCCACCAGCAGGGGGTATCAGGAAAAACTGTTTTTT. This codes for CATSRGYQEKLFF. Variable domain in full (rest from reference TRBV15 and TRBJ1-4): DAMVIQNPRYQVTQFGKPVTLSCSQTLNHNVMYWYQQKSSQAPKLLFHYYDKDFNNEADTPDNFQSRRPNTSFCFLDIRSPGLGDTAMYLCATSRGYQEKLFFGSGTQLSVL.

The chain has TRBV10-1 and TRBJ2-7; 7 bases match TRBD1. The CDR3 is made up of 13 amino acids. Unmatched junction bases numbered 4, after V lost 5 bases and J lost 3 bases. Germline CDR1 WNHNN, CDR2 SYGVQD (reference sequence). The CDR3 bases are TGCGCCAGCAGTCCCGGGACAGACTACGAGCAGTACTTC. Its protein product is CASSPGTDYEQYF.

The rearrangement links TRBV4-1 to TRBJ2-2; 7 bases align to TRBD1. Germline V gene data show CDR1 as MGHRA and CDR2 as YSYEKL. V lost 4 bases and J lost 6; bases outside the gene matches: 2. CDR3 length: 13 residues. The CDR3 loop reads CASSPDRAGELFF. The CDR3 coding sequence is TGCGCCAGCAGCCCCGACAGGGCCGGGGAGCTGTTTTTT.

The V gene is TRBV6-1, the J gene TRBJ1-3; D unresolved. This CDR3 contains 14 residues. Germline V gene sequence: CDR1 MNHNS, CDR2 SASEGT. Trimming shortened V by 6 bases and J by 4 bases, and 13 bases separated the two germline ends. The CDR3: CASRPPSGGNTIYF. For the CDR3, the DNA is TGTGCCAGCAGGCCTCCCTCGGGAGGAAACACCATATATTTT.

The genes are TRBV6-5 and TRBJ1-1, with 7 positions matching TRBD1. Germline loops: CDR1 MNHEY, CDR2 SVGAGI. CDR3 length equals 15 residues. With 5 bases clipped from V and 0 bases from J, the junction kept 6 bases outside the gene matches. This chain's CDR3 is CASSKTGNMNTEAFF. As DNA, the CDR3 is TGTGCCAGCAGTAAGACAGGGAACATGAACACTGAAGCTTTCTTT.

The gene calls are TRBV7-2 and TRBJ2-1; 9 bases align to TRBD2. In germline, CDR1 is SGHTA, CDR2 FQGNSA. Trimming took 4 bases from V and 4 from J; bases not matched to a gene: 8. This CDR3 spans 16 amino acids. The CDR3 coding sequence is TGTGCCAGCAGCTCCACCGGGACTAGCCATTACAATGAGCAGTTCTTC. As protein: CASSSTGTSHYNEQFF.

The gene calls are TRBV3-1 (or the pseudogene TRBV3-2) and TRBJ1-5; unclear D gene. Germline lookup yields CDR1 LGHDT and CDR2 YNNKEL (reference sequence). V was pared by 1 base and J by 0 bases, with 7 bases between. The CDR3 loop spans 15 amino acids. The CDR3 DNA reads TGTGCCAGCAGCCAAGGACGGGCTAGCAATCAGCCCCAGCATTTT. Encoded protein: CASSQGRASNQPQHF.

The chain combines TRBV6-2 or TRBV6-3 with TRBJ2-3; D is ambiguous. V was shortened by 5 bases and J by 0 bases, with 15 bases between the two germline ends. This CDR3 spans 16 amino acids. Per germline, CDR1 MNHEY and CDR2 SVGEGT. Here the CDR3 reads CASSQEVLRSTDTQYF. CDR3 sequence (DNA): TGTGCCAGCAGTCAAGAAGTCCTCCGTAGCACAGATACGCAGTATTTT.

This chain joins TRBV7-9 and TRBJ2-6; the D gene is possibly TRBD2 (5 bases). Germline CDR1 SEHNR, CDR2 FQNEAQ (reference sequence). Trimming pared 7 bases from V and 0 bases from J, leaving 16 bases between. This CDR3 spans 17 amino acids. The CDR3 DNA is TGTGCCAGCATGGGGAGCCTAACTCCCTCTGGGGCCAACGTCCTGACTTTC. Amino acids: CASMGSLTPSGANVLTF.

The chain couples TRBV3-1 (or the pseudogene TRBV3-2) to TRBJ1-6; 10 positions match TRBD1. The CDR3 sequence is 16 residues long. Germline CDR1 is LGHDT and CDR2 is YNNKEL (reference sequence). J gave up 7 bases and V 3 bases, and 6 bases lay outside the gene matches. The CDR3 sequence: CASSHGTGDGNSPLHF. DNA for the CDR3: TGTGCCAGCAGCCACGGGACAGGGGATGGAAATTCACCCCTCCACTTT.

J is TRBJ1-4 and V is TRBV9; D gene uncertain. V was cut by 0 bases and J by 8 bases, with 14 bases left in between. CDR3 length: 15 amino acids. Germline CDR1 is SGDLS and CDR2 is YYNGEE. The CDR3 here is CASSVGASGREKLFF. In DNA, the CDR3 is TGTGCCAGCAGCGTAGGGGCCAGCGGTAGGGAAAAACTGTTTTTT.

This clone was counted a single time. This chain connects TRBV30 to TRBJ2-2; D is perhaps TRBD1 (6 bases). The CDR3 spans 17 residues. Germline V CDR1 and CDR2: GTSNPN, SVGIG (reference sequence). Trimming pared 5 bases from V and 1 base from J, leaving 20 bases between. CDR3 residues: CAWCSEQGRMNTGELFF. DNA for the CDR3: TGTGCCTGGTGTTCCGAACAGGGTAGGATGAACACCGGGGAGCTGTTTTTT.

The rearrangement links TRBV6-5 to TRBJ1-1; TRBD1 agrees at 7 bases. Germline lookup yields CDR1 MNHEY and CDR2 SVGAGI. The junction had 8 bases not matched to a gene; V was cut back by 6 bases and J by 1 base. The CDR3 loop spans 15 amino acids. In nucleotides, the CDR3 is TGTGCCAGCAGACTACAGGGGAGAGGGAACACTGAAGCTTTCTTT. Translated, it gives CASRLQGRGNTEAFF.

The gene calls are TRBV24-1 and TRBJ1-5, with D perhaps TRBD1 (5 bases). V lost 3 bases and J 3 bases, leaving 8 bases between the germline ends. Germline values: CDR1 KGHDR, CDR2 SFDVKD. The CDR3 extends over 14 amino acids. The CDR3: CATSDGGPNQPQHF. The CDR3, as DNA: TGTGCCACCAGTGATGGGGGTCCCAATCAGCCCCAGCATTTT.

The chain joins TRBV19 to TRBJ2-2; 8 nucleotides match TRBD2. Germline loops: CDR1 LNHDA, CDR2 SQIVND (reference sequence). The length of the CDR3 is 16 residues. V lost 3 bases and J lost 2; bases outside the gene matches: 5. CDR3 nucleotides: TGTGCCAGTAGTATGGCCAGCGGGGGAAACACCGGGGAGCTGTTTTTT. As protein: CASSMASGGNTGELFF.

The chain employs TRBV7-8 and TRBJ1-1, with 8 nucleotides matching TRBD1. Germline loops: CDR1 SGHVS, CDR2 FQNEAQ. The ends lost 1 base at V and 1 base at J; junction bases unmatched: 5. The CDR3 is made up of 16 amino acids. CDR3 region: CASSLVGGTGNTEAFF. CDR3 in DNA: TGTGCCAGCAGCTTAGTGGGGGGGACAGGGAACACTGAAGCTTTCTTT.

The chain employs TRBV7-3 and TRBJ2-2; either TRBD1 or TRBD2 may fit D (5 bases each). V lost 5 bases and J lost 6, with 13 bases in between. This CDR3 contains 14 residues. The V gene's germline CDR1 is SGHTA and CDR2 FQGTGA. The CDR3 DNA reads TGTGCCAGCAGCCCCTCGGGGCGAGCCGGGGAGCTGTTTTTT. Protein product: CASSPSGRAGELFF.

This clone was recorded once. Here the CDR3 reads CASSLEGGVWQPQHF. The CDR3 DNA sequence: TGTGCCAGCAGCTTAGAAGGGGGAGTGTGGCAGCCCCAGCATTTT. The chain has TRBV7-2 and TRBJ1-5; possibly TRBD1 for D (6 bases). CDR1 and CDR2 from the germline V gene are SGHTA and FQGNSA. This CDR3 is 15 amino acids long. V was shortened by 1 base and J by 7 bases, with 14 bases between the two germline ends.

This chain uses TRBV28 with TRBJ1-2; tentative D call: TRBD1 (6 bases). Per the germline V gene, CDR1 is MDHEN and CDR2 is SYDVKM. This CDR3 has 13 residues. The CDR3 loop is CIAGGRKNYGYTF. The DNA for the CDR3 is TGTATCGCTGGGGGCAGGAAAAACTATGGCTACACCTTC.

The J gene is TRBJ2-7, the V gene TRBV5-4; 7 bases are shared with TRBD2. J gave up 3 bases and V 4 bases, and 10 bases lay outside the gene matches. The CDR3 loop spans 15 amino acids. Germline V gene sequence: CDR1 SGHNT, CDR2 YYREEE (reference sequence). The CDR3 DNA reads TGTGCCAGCAGCCTTTTCGGGCGGGGGTTCTACGAGCAGTACTTC. Translation: CASSLFGRGFYEQYF.

The chain has TRBV20-1 and TRBJ1-5; D is undetermined. Deletions cut 1 base from V and 5 bases from J, with 3 bases between. This CDR3 has 11 amino acids. The germline V gene has CDR1 DFQATT and CDR2 SNEGSKA (reference sequence). In DNA form, the CDR3 reads TGCAGTGCTAGAGGAGATCAGCCCCAGCATTTT. Amino acid sequence: CSARGDQPQHF.

CDR3 in amino acids: CASSPPGQGTMSKETQYF. CDR3 DNA: TGCGCCAGCAGTCCGCCGGGACAGGGTACTATGTCAAAGGAGACCCAGTACTTC. J is TRBJ2-5 and V is TRBV5-1; 9 nucleotides match TRBD1. V was clipped by 5 bases and J by 5 bases; unmatched bases: 19. The CDR3 consists of 18 residues. Looked up from germline, CDR1 is SGHRS and CDR2 is YFSETQ.

V usage is TRBV7-9 and J usage is TRBJ1-6, with a weak D call TRBD1 (5 bases). CDR3 length: 15 amino acids. Germline assignment: CDR1 SEHNR and CDR2 FQNEAQ (reference sequence). V was cut by 5 bases and J by 9 bases, with 17 bases left in between. This CDR3 reads CASSPGTFMGSPLHF. The DNA for the CDR3 is TGTGCCAGCAGCCCAGGGACTTTTATGGGTTCACCCCTCCACTTT.